One and the same sample provided the 6 T cell receptor beta chains below, sequenced in a study of CD8 T cell repertoires and HIV-1 epitope variants. Their antigens are not known. TCRdb keeps only in-frame clones here, not all; method: immunoSEQ multiplex PCR. In the table there are more than 1,500 clones, under 75% of which are singletons. The source material was cultured CD8+ T cells derived from PBMCs. These receptors all stem from a male donor with HIV.

The V and J genes are TRBV9 and TRBJ1-1; D is undetermined. Per the germline V gene, CDR1 is SGDLS and CDR2 is YYNGEE. This CDR3 comprises 14 residues. V lost 4 bases to trimming and J lost 4 bases, with 14 bases between them. The CDR3 DNA reads TGTGCCAGCAGCCCCTCCGGTGGCATCACTGAAGCTTTCTTT. This codes for CASSPSGGITEAFF.

This chain joins TRBV27 and TRBJ2-2; 9 nucleotides match TRBD2. Germline values: CDR1 MNHEY, CDR2 SMNVEV (reference sequence). CDR3 length: 15 amino acids. The junction had 7 bases not matched to a gene; V was cut back by 6 bases and J by 5 bases. CDR3 region: CASSDKAGGTGELFF. In nucleotides, the CDR3 is TGTGCCAGCAGCGACAAAGCGGGGGGAACCGGGGAGCTGTTTTTT.

The chain combines TRBV28 with TRBJ2-1, with TRBD2 identical over 14 bases. V was pared by 5 bases and J by 1 base, with 1 base of the junction left unmatched. The CDR3 totals 16 residues. Germline V gene lookup returns CDR1 MDHEN and CDR2 SYDVKM. For the CDR3, the DNA is TGTGCCAGCAGTGGACTAGCGGGGGGTTCCTACAATGAGCAGTTCTTC. Protein sequence: CASSGLAGGSYNEQFF. Complete variable domain (other parts from reference TRBV28 and TRBJ2-1): DVKVTQSSRYLVKRTGEKVFLECVQDMDHENMFWYRQDPGLGLRLIYFSYDVKMKEKGDIPEGYSVSREKKERFSLILESASTNQTSMYLCASSGLAGGSYNEQFFGPGTRLTVL.

The chain recombines TRBV19 with TRBJ2-7; D uncertain. The CDR3 spans 13 residues. Trimming took 2 bases from V and 4 from J, leaving 9 bases between them. Germline values: CDR1 LNHDA, CDR2 SQIVND (reference sequence). The CDR3 protein is CASSILPNYEQYF. Written as DNA, the CDR3 is TGTGCCAGTAGTATACTCCCAAATTACGAGCAGTACTTC.

The CDR3: CASSLSVYEQFF. The DNA for the CDR3 is TGTGCCAGCAGTTTATCGGTTTATGAGCAGTTCTTC. The genes are TRBV28 and TRBJ2-1; D is unclear. Trimming shortened V by 1 base and J by 8 bases, and 6 bases separated the two germline ends. The CDR3 totals 12 residues. Germline V CDR1 and CDR2: MDHEN, SYDVKM.

This clone was counted between two and nine times. The CDR3 spells CASEKGRETKNIQYF. CDR3 DNA: TGTGCCAGCGAGAAGGGGCGTGAGACCAAAAACATTCAGTACTTC. The chain has TRBV6-1 and TRBJ2-4, with D perhaps TRBD1 (5 bases). This CDR3 spans 15 amino acids. Trimming took off 8 bases at V and 2 bases at J, with 16 bases between the two ends. Germline V CDR1 and CDR2: MNHNS, SASEGT.